This TCR beta chain was sequenced in a study of T cell responses to AZD1222 COVID-19 vaccine. Study results and limitations: Clonal diversity was possibly underestimated, and white British individuals and females predominated among donors.

V lost 2 bases, J lost 3 bases, and 2 bases lay in between. CDR1 and CDR2 from the germline V gene are SGHTA and FQGNSA. The CDR3 is made up of 11 amino acids. TCRdb's copy holds only in-frame clones and misses some; the assay was immunoSEQ multiplex PCR. The sample consists of about 210,000 clones, approximately 94% of them appearing once. About this clone: The antigen is undetermined.

This material consisted of peripheral blood, taken 28 days after the second dose of the MenACWY control vaccine. The rearrangement joins TRBV7-2 to TRBJ2-7; D gene uncertain. The TCR comes from an adult who received the MenACWY meningococcal vaccine as a control. The CDR3 DNA is TGTGCCAGCAGCTTACTCTACGAGCAGTACTTC. Translation: CASSLLYEQYF.